This is a list of T cell receptor beta chains from one sample in a study of blood T cells in healthy people across ages. TCRdb used MiXCR to reprocess the 5' RACE reads, holding one entry per CDR3 protein. The table shows roughly 1,800,000 distinct CDR3 sequences, with about 49% occurring only once. Sequences were obtained from blood. The receptors stem from a middle-aged woman in good health. Both conserved end residues are part of each CDR3. The order of the fields is CDR3 protein, V gene.

cdr3_aa: CASAGPQSSYEQYF
v_call: TRBV3-1

cdr3_aa: CASSLVGGHTGELFF
v_call: TRBV5-1

cdr3_aa: CASSFVVDRGEKLFF
v_call: TRBV5-5

cdr3_aa: CASSSQRLTDTQYF
v_call: TRBV7-2

cdr3_aa: CSASEVTSTDTQYF
v_call: TRBV20-1

cdr3_aa: CSAIGDSRNQPQHF
v_call: TRBV20-1

cdr3_aa: CATIERGFYNEQFF
v_call: TRBV2

cdr3_aa: CASINQGTAETQYF
v_call: TRBV6-6

cdr3_aa: CASNQDGRSPLHF
v_call: TRBV28

cdr3_aa: CASSYPGLAGGNEQFF
v_call: TRBV6-2/TRBV6-3

cdr3_aa: CASSQDPPEDRRNIQYF
v_call: TRBV4-2

cdr3_aa: CAGSLDRGDQPQHF
v_call: TRBV7-2

cdr3_aa: CASSPQGDPFF
v_call: TRBV2

cdr3_aa: CASSQGFANYGYTF
v_call: TRBV6-6

cdr3_aa: CSVGGVDVETQYF
v_call: TRBV29-1

cdr3_aa: CASSPSDRSNQPQHF
v_call: TRBV28

cdr3_aa: CASRMTSGGTSTQYF
v_call: TRBV11-1

cdr3_aa: CATSRGPGGAWNTEAFF
v_call: TRBV15

cdr3_aa: CSAPDRSTYNEQYF
v_call: TRBV20-1

cdr3_aa: CSVGTLRTTDTQYF
v_call: TRBV29-1

cdr3_aa: CASSVPRTGGGSDTQYF
v_call: TRBV9

cdr3_aa: CSAAGLDRALLSGQPQHF
v_call: TRBV20-1

cdr3_aa: CASRQPRGGETQYF
v_call: TRBV6-2/TRBV6-3